This T cell receptor (beta chain) was identified during a study of shared clonotypes between healthy human individuals. Study-wide results and limits: Sampling covered nothing but blood. Tissue TCR repertoires likely differ from those found in blood.

The assay used deep level. Generated by immunoSEQ multiplex PCR, the TCRdb table keeps only in-frame clones and is missing some. The sample has 400,000 to 550,000 clones; roughly 85% are singletons. This clone was found a few times. No antigen is known for it. The V gene end was trimmed by 6 bases and the J gene end by 2 bases; junction bases not matched to a gene: 3. The germline V gene encodes CDR1 MDHEN and CDR2 SYDVKM. The CDR3 loop spans 14 amino acids. This TCR came from a woman in her 40s in good health. Some clones in this sample may be carry-over from other donors' samples. This rearrangement joins TRBV28 to TRBJ2-2, with 7 bases matching TRBD2. The sample consisted of PBMCs. CDR3 coding DNA: TGTGCCAGCAGCCGACTAGCTAACACCGGGGAGCTGTTTTTT. This encodes CASSRLANTGELFF. The entire variable domain, with the rest obtained from reference TRBV28 and TRBJ2-2, is as follows: DVKVTQSSRYLVKRTGEKVFLECVQDMDHENMFWYRQDPGLGLRLIYFSYDVKMKEKGDIPEGYSVSREKKERFSLILESASTNQTSMYLCASSRLANTGELFFGEGSRLTVL.